A single sample gave rise to the 27 T cell receptor beta chains below, sequenced in a study of blood T cell repertoires in COVID-19. Profiling relied on immunoSEQ multiplex PCR, and the TCRdb table lists in-frame clones only, not all of them. The sample has some 150,000 clones, roughly four fifths seen once. The source material was PBMCs or T cells enriched from blood (not recorded which). The receptors shown here come from a man aged 45 to 65 who had recovered from COVID-19.

The chain employs TRBV6-5 and TRBJ1-3, with a weak D call TRBD1 (5 bases). The CDR3 has 13 residues. CDR1 is MNHEY, CDR2 SVGAGI, per germline. V was trimmed by 6 bases and J by 0 bases, leaving 6 bases between them. CDR3 protein: CASRDTSGNTIYF. Written as DNA, the CDR3 is TGTGCCAGCAGGGACACCTCTGGAAACACCATATATTTT.

The sample holds one count of this clone. This chain connects TRBV10-3 to TRBJ1-1; D gene unclear. V was trimmed by 5 bases and J by 12 bases, leaving 19 bases between them. Germline V gene data show CDR1 as ENHRY and CDR2 as SYGVKD. This CDR3 is built from 13 residues. CDR3: CAISPRGEVLTFF. The CDR3 DNA reads TGTGCCATCAGTCCCCGGGGAGAGGTTTTGACTTTCTTT.

For the CDR3, the DNA is TGCGCCAGCAGCCCGCAGGGGGCCATCTCTGGAAACACCATATATTTT. Translated: CASSPQGAISGNTIYF. This chain connects TRBV5-1 to TRBJ1-3, with TRBD1 matching over 8 bases. After removal of 4 bases from V and 0 bases from J, the junction contained 6 bases not matched to a gene. From germline, CDR1 is SGHRS and CDR2 YFSETQ. This CDR3 comprises 16 residues.

On this clone: The sample carries other DNA sequences with the same CDR3. V and J are TRBV5-1 and TRBJ2-3; 12 nucleotides line up with TRBD2. This CDR3 region has 15 residues. CDR1 and CDR2 from the germline V gene are SGHRS and YFSETQ. With V trimmed by 2 bases and J by 4 bases, 2 bases remained unmatched. The CDR3 region has the DNA TGCGCCAGCAGCTTATCTAGCGGGGGGGCAGATACGCAGTATTTT. The encoded protein is CASSLSSGGADTQYF. The full variable domain, completed using reference TRBV5-1 and TRBJ2-3, is KAGVTQTPRYLIKTRGQQVTLSCSPISGHRSVSWYQQTPGQGLQFLFEYFSETQRNKGNFPGRFSGRQFSNSRSEMNVSTLELGDSALYLCASSLSSGGADTQYFGPGTRLTVL.

The rearrangement uses TRBV7-9 and TRBJ2-1, with TRBD2 identical over 12 bases. Germline V gives CDR1 SEHNR, CDR2 FQNEAQ (reference sequence). This CDR3 contains 16 residues. V was clipped by 3 bases and J by 5 bases; unmatched bases: 5. The CDR3 loop reads CASSFSGLAGNNEQFF. For the CDR3, the DNA is TGTGCCAGCAGCTTTTCCGGACTAGCGGGGAACAATGAGCAGTTCTTC.

The chain uses TRBV19 and TRBJ2-7; 7 bases are shared with TRBD1. CDR3 size: 14 residues. Germline CDR1 reads LNHDA; CDR2 reads SQIVND (reference sequence). Unmatched junction bases numbered 7, after V lost 3 bases and J lost 5 bases. DNA for the CDR3: TGTGCCAGTAGTATTCAGGACAGGTTGGACGAGCAGTACTTC. This sequence encodes CASSIQDRLDEQYF. Full variable domain (remainder filled in from reference TRBV19 and TRBJ2-7): DGGITQSPKYLFRKEGQNVTLSCEQNLNHDAMYWYRQDPGQGLRLIYYSQIVNDFQKGDIAEGYSVSREKKESFPLTVTSAQKNPTAFYLCASSIQDRLDEQYFGPGTRLTVT.

This clone was counted a few times. The V and J genes are TRBV15 and TRBJ1-3; D perhaps matches TRBD1 (6 bases). Between the trimmed V and J ends, which lost 1 base and 0 bases, there was a span of 19 bases. Per germline, CDR1 LNHNV and CDR2 YYDKDF (reference sequence). This CDR3 has 19 residues. The CDR3 spells CATSRVGGPGSNSGNTIYF. The CDR3 coding sequence is TGTGCCACCAGCAGAGTTGGGGGCCCAGGGTCGAACTCTGGAAACACCATATATTTT.

The chain is built from TRBV18 and TRBJ1-4, with D unresolved. CDR3 length equals 13 residues. Per germline, CDR1 KGHSH and CDR2 LQKENI. V lost 6 bases to trimming and J lost 0 bases, with 5 bases between them. CDR3 residues: CASSRSTNEKLFF. CDR3 bases: TGTGCCAGCTCCAGGTCAACTAATGAAAAACTGTTTTTT.

The rearrangement uses TRBV27 and TRBJ1-5; 9 bases match TRBD1. The J segment lost 2 bases and the V segment lost 1 base, leaving 9 bases of the junction unmatched. The germline V gene encodes CDR1 MNHEY and CDR2 SMNVEV (reference sequence). The CDR3 consists of 18 residues. The CDR3 bases are TGTGCCAGCAGTTTATACGGGTTTCGGACAGGGGGCAATCAGCCCCAGCATTTT. The encoded protein is CASSLYGFRTGGNQPQHF.

The chain carries TRBV9 and TRBJ2-5; 9 bases map to TRBD2. Germline values: CDR1 SGDLS, CDR2 YYNGEE. This CDR3 spans 15 amino acids. Unmatched junction bases numbered 4, after V lost 3 bases and J lost 1 base. CDR3 sequence reads: CASSEEAGGQETQYF. CDR3 sequence (DNA): TGTGCCAGCAGCGAGGAAGCGGGGGGCCAAGAGACCCAGTACTTC.

The chain links TRBV21-1 to TRBJ2-7; the table's D call, TRBD2, was not checked against the DNA. TRBV21-1 is a pseudogene segment. There are 16 residues in the CDR3. Written as DNA, the CDR3 is TGTGCCAGCAGCAAACCGGGACTAGCGGGGGTCTACGAGCAGTACTTC. Translating it yields CASSKPGLAGVYEQYF.

This clone was detected once. This chain links TRBV9 with TRBJ1-1; TRBD1 aligns across 10 bases. CDR1 is SGDLS, CDR2 YYNGEE, per germline. The ends lost 4 bases at V and 4 bases at J; junction bases unmatched: 4. The CDR3 sequence is 14 residues long. CDR3 loop: CASSPRQGATEAFF. The CDR3 DNA reads TGTGCCAGCAGCCCTAGACAGGGGGCCACTGAAGCTTTCTTT.

The chain couples TRBV6-5 to TRBJ1-2, with 7 bases identical to TRBD1. Germline CDR1 MNHEY, CDR2 SVGAGI. The junction had 5 bases not matched to a gene; V was cut back by 6 bases and J by 1 base. The CDR3 has 14 amino acids. CDR3 in amino acids: CASRRDRVNYGYTF. The CDR3 DNA is TGTGCCAGCAGGCGAGACAGGGTTAACTATGGCTACACCTTC.

The chain recombines TRBV5-8 with TRBJ2-3; 8 nucleotides match TRBD2. CDR3 length equals 17 residues. The V gene's germline CDR1 is SGHTS and CDR2 YDEGEE. The ends lost 0 bases at V and 6 bases at J; junction bases unmatched: 12. The CDR3 sequence is CASSLAGTAGGFDTQYF. DNA of the CDR3: TGTGCCAGCAGCTTGGCAGGGACGGCGGGGGGTTTTGATACGCAGTATTTT. Combining the CDR3 with reference TRBV5-8 and TRBJ2-3 gives the whole variable domain EAGVTQSPTHLIKTRGQQATLRCSPISGHTSVYWYQQALGLGLQFLLWYDEGEERNRGNFPPRFSGRQFPNYSSELNVNALELEDSALYLCASSLAGTAGGFDTQYFGPGTRLTVL.

The chain combines TRBV18 with TRBJ1-1; a weak D match, TRBD1 (6 bases). The CDR3 is 16 amino acids. Germline CDR1 and CDR2: KGHSH and LQKENI. V was shortened by 2 bases and J by 2 bases, with 15 bases between the two germline ends. This CDR3 is CASSPDPGGGNTEAFF. The CDR3 DNA reads as TGTGCCAGCTCACCAGACCCGGGAGGGGGAAACACTGAAGCTTTCTTT.

V usage is TRBV2 and J usage is TRBJ1-2; D gene ambiguous. The CDR3 has 13 residues. Germline V lookup: CDR1 SNHLY, CDR2 FYNNEI. V lost 3 bases and J 4 bases, leaving 9 bases between the germline ends. The CDR3 coding sequence is TGTGCCAGCAGTGATGGGCACAGCTATGGCTACACCTTC. This sequence encodes CASSDGHSYGYTF.

This clone was recorded a few times. V gene TRBV5-6 combines with J gene TRBJ1-6; weak D call: TRBD1 (5 bases). V was pared by 0 bases and J by 5 bases, with 12 bases between. Germline V CDR1 and CDR2: SGHDT, YYEEEE. The CDR3 contains 16 residues. The CDR3 coding sequence is TGTGCCAGCAGCTTGGCCGGGGGGACGGATAATTCACCCCTCCACTTT. It encodes CASSLAGGTDNSPLHF.

This sequence joins TRBV4-1 and TRBJ1-5; possible D gene TRBD1, 5 bases. CDR3 length: 13 amino acids. The V and J ends lost 0 bases and 6 bases respectively, with 6 bases between them. Germline V CDR1 and CDR2: MGHRA, YSYEKL. CDR3 sequence (DNA): TGCGCCAGCAGCCAAGATAGGGGTCAGCCCCAGCATTTT. Protein sequence: CASSQDRGQPQHF.

Only one count was recorded for this clone. This sequence joins TRBV5-6 and TRBJ1-1; 9 bases align to TRBD1. V shed 3 bases, J shed 11 bases, and the junction held 8 bases outside the gene matches. Germline V gene lookup returns CDR1 SGHDT and CDR2 YYEEEE. The CDR3 runs 13 residues. The CDR3 DNA follows: TGTGCCAGCAGCTCGGGACAGGGACGGGTGGCTTTCTTT. This translates into CASSSGQGRVAFF.

The CDR3 DNA reads as TGTGCCAGTAGTGAGAGGGCCGGGGATGGCTACACCTTC. Its protein is CASSERAGDGYTF. This chain joins TRBV19 and TRBJ1-2; no definite D call. CDR3 length: 13 residues. V was shortened by 5 bases and J by 6 bases, with 13 bases between the two germline ends. Germline CDR1 and CDR2: LNHDA and SQIVND (reference sequence).

The J gene is TRBJ1-2, the V gene TRBV27; a weak D match, TRBD1 (6 bases). The CDR3 contains 15 residues. V shed 5 bases and J shed 8 bases, with 21 bases lying between them. CDR1 MNHEY and CDR2 SMNVEV come from the germline V gene (reference sequence). Here the CDR3 reads CASSPGGQRGRGYTF. The CDR3, as DNA: TGTGCCAGCAGTCCGGGAGGACAGCGGGGCCGCGGCTACACCTTC.

The chain links TRBV28 to TRBJ1-2, with TRBD1 matching 9 bases. CDR1 MDHEN and CDR2 SYDVKM come from the germline V gene. The CDR3 length is 14 residues. Losses at the gene ends were 6 bases for V and 6 bases for J; bases not matched to a gene: 8. For the CDR3, the DNA is TGTGCCAGCAGAACCGGACAGGGGACGGATGGCTACACCTTC. Its translation is CASRTGQGTDGYTF.

The chain is built from TRBV5-4 and TRBJ1-4; D gene uncertain. Looked up from germline, CDR1 is SGHNT and CDR2 is YYREEE (reference sequence). The CDR3 is made up of 16 amino acids. Trimming removed 4 bases at V and 7 bases at J, with 20 bases between. The CDR3: CASSRMEGSSGEKLFF. CDR3 nucleotide sequence: TGTGCCAGCAGCCGTATGGAGGGTTCCTCTGGTGAAAAACTGTTTTTT.

This chain uses TRBV11-3 with TRBJ2-1; TRBD2 might be the D (6 bases). The CDR3 sequence is 14 residues long. V was shortened by 5 bases and J by 6 bases, with 14 bases between the two germline ends. Germline lookup yields CDR1 SGHNT and CDR2 YENEEA. CDR3 amino acids: CASSEDGGSNEQFF. For the CDR3, the DNA is TGTGCCAGCAGCGAGGACGGGGGTAGCAATGAGCAGTTCTTC.

In its sample, this clone was seen a few times. The rearrangement joins TRBV10-2 to TRBJ1-1, with 9 nucleotides matching TRBD1. Per germline, CDR1 WSHSY and CDR2 SAAADI. This CDR3 has 14 residues. V lost 2 bases to trimming and J lost 4 bases; unmatched junction nucleotides: 2. The CDR3 nucleotides are TGCGCCAGCAGTGAGAGACAGGGGGTCACTGAAGCTTTCTTT. Translated, it gives CASSERQGVTEAFF.

The rearrangement uses TRBV24-1 and TRBJ2-1, with D unresolved. Germline V gene data show CDR1 as KGHDR and CDR2 as SFDVKD. The CDR3 sequence is 13 residues long. V was pared by 0 bases and J by 7 bases, with 6 bases between. The CDR3 spells CATSDLSRNEQFF. CDR3 DNA sequence: TGTGCCACCAGTGATTTGAGCCGTAATGAGCAGTTCTTC.

The chain links TRBV5-6 to TRBJ2-7, with a possible D match to TRBD1 (6 bases). The CDR3 has 14 amino acids. Germline-derived CDR1 and CDR2 are SGHDT and YYEEEE. The V end was cut by 1 base, the J end by 2 bases, with 10 bases between. This CDR3 reads CASSLLQGPYEQYF. CDR3 sequence (DNA): TGTGCCAGCAGCTTGTTACAGGGCCCCTACGAGCAGTACTTC.